The rows below give T cell receptor beta chains drawn from one sample of a study of early T cells in non-severe SARS-CoV-2 infection. TCRdb recomputed calls from the 5' RACE reads with MiXCR, one row per CDR3 protein. Here the sample spans tens of thousands of distinct CDR3 sequences, 14% to 15% being singletons. Sequences were obtained from whole blood. The source is an adult who was a healthcare worker with PCR-confirmed SARS-CoV-2 infection or an uninfected control (not recorded which). CDR3s leave out the opening cysteine and the closing phenylalanine or tryptophan. Each record gives: V gene, J gene, CDR3 protein.

V: TRBV19; J: TRBJ2-1; CDR3: ASSIEASGYNEQF
V: TRBV7-2; J: TRBJ2-6; CDR3: ASSISGTGVFGANVLT
V: TRBV7-9; J: TRBJ2-7; CDR3: ASSPIAYREGDYEQY
V: TRBV18; J: TRBJ1-1; CDR3: ASSPSRDRGTEAF
V: TRBV4-3; J: TRBJ2-5; CDR3: ASSQDQGETQY
V: TRBV7-2; J: TRBJ1-5; CDR3: ASSSQGGSHQPQH
V: TRBV7-9; J: TRBJ1-1; CDR3: ASSLFGGEAF
V: TRBV6-6; J: TRBJ2-7; CDR3: ASSSPGLGPYEQY
V: TRBV11-2; J: TRBJ2-1; CDR3: ASTPYNEQF
V: TRBV30; J: TRBJ1-3; CDR3: AWSVGTSSGNTIY
V: TRBV20-1; J: TRBJ2-7; CDR3: SARIGAADYEQY
V: TRBV7-2; J: TRBJ2-7; CDR3: ASSLSWVPADSSYEQY
V: TRBV28; J: TRBJ2-3; CDR3: ASSSHGAVGTNTQY
V: TRBV7-8; J: TRBJ1-3; CDR3: ASSPGAGPIDTIY
V: TRBV6-5; J: TRBJ2-7; CDR3: ASSSSVGLAGSYEQY
V: TRBV20-1; J: TRBJ2-7; CDR3: SARALAGVTWINEQY
V: TRBV20-1; J: TRBJ2-7; CDR3: SAPSGVTSYEQY
V: TRBV11-2; J: TRBJ2-1; CDR3: ASSLERATYNEQF
V: TRBV12-3/TRBV12-4; J: TRBJ2-1; CDR3: ASSRGPSGYNEQF
V: TRBV28; J: TRBJ1-5; CDR3: ASSFLDSHNQPQH
V: TRBV2; J: TRBJ2-2; CDR3: ATDDGPGELF
V: TRBV7-2; J: TRBJ2-2; CDR3: ASSFRVARELF
V: TRBV7-9; J: TRBJ1-6; CDR3: ASSPVKGTASSPLH
V: TRBV13; J: TRBJ2-1; CDR3: ASSLRRAKQF
V: TRBV6-2/TRBV6-3; J: TRBJ2-6; CDR3: ASSFSLDMISGANVLT
V: TRBV19; J: TRBJ2-4; CDR3: ASSPQDLDIQY
V: TRBV6-2/TRBV6-3; J: TRBJ2-7; CDR3: ASREDTHYEQY
V: TRBV6-2/TRBV6-3; J: TRBJ2-1; CDR3: ASSYRTSGSRYNEQF
V: TRBV6-6; J: TRBJ1-2; CDR3: ASSYLLTGGPNYGYT
V: TRBV4-1; J: TRBJ2-1; CDR3: ASSQGPSGIYNEQF
V: TRBV29-1; J: TRBJ2-7; CDR3: SVSIGGEGYEQY
V: TRBV12-3/TRBV12-4; J: TRBJ2-5; CDR3: ASSFTKRTQY
V: TRBV7-2; J: TRBJ2-2; CDR3: ASSLFGLASTGELF
V: TRBV18; J: TRBJ2-1; CDR3: ASSLSVVHEQF
V: TRBV12-3/TRBV12-4; J: TRBJ2-1; CDR3: ASSSWREQF
V: TRBV7-2; J: TRBJ2-1; CDR3: ASSLVGDPATYEQF
V: TRBV5-1; J: TRBJ2-5; CDR3: ASSLQGYQETQY
V: TRBV15; J: TRBJ2-1; CDR3: ATSILGLANNEQF
V: TRBV9; J: TRBJ2-1; CDR3: ASSPRLESSYNEQF
V: TRBV24-1; J: TRBJ1-1; CDR3: ATSEDTHEAF
V: TRBV24-1; J: TRBJ2-2; CDR3: ATSDWRTGELF
V: TRBV4-1; J: TRBJ2-3; CDR3: ASSRLGAGGTVGTDTQY
V: TRBV3-1; J: TRBJ2-3; CDR3: ASSRGMGGQTFTDTQY
V: TRBV29-1; J: TRBJ1-1; CDR3: SAIGNTEAF
V: TRBV14; J: TRBJ2-2; CDR3: ASSQDVTGELF
V: TRBV3-1; J: TRBJ1-6; CDR3: ASSQGSTPLH
V: TRBV6-2/TRBV6-3; J: TRBJ2-5; CDR3: ASSYPTQETQY
V: TRBV11-2; J: TRBJ2-5; CDR3: ASSRNPGQLQETQY
V: TRBV2; J: TRBJ1-2; CDR3: ASTWSVKGYYGYT
V: TRBV5-6; J: TRBJ2-3; CDR3: ASSFGTYGGDTQY
V: TRBV29-1; J: TRBJ2-1; CDR3: SAPTSGDHYNEQF
V: TRBV20-1; J: TRBJ1-2; CDR3: SAKQGDYGYT
V: TRBV28; J: TRBJ2-3; CDR3: ASSPFDTQY
V: TRBV7-7; J: TRBJ2-1; CDR3: ASSPLEGTYNEQF
V: TRBV4-3; J: TRBJ2-1; CDR3: ASSLDRDLYNEQF